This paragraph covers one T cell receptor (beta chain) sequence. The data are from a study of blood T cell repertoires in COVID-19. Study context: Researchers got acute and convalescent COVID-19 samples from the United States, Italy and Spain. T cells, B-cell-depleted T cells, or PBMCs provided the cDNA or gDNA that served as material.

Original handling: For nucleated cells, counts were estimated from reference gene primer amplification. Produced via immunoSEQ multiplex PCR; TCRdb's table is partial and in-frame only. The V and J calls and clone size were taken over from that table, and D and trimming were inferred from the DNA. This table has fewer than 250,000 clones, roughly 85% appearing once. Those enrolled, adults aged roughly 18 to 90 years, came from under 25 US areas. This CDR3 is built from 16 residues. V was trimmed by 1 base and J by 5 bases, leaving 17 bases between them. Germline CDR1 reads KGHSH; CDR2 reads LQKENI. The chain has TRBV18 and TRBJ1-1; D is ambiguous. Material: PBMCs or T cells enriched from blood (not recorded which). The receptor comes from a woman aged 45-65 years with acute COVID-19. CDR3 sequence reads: CASSPQERAGKTEAFF. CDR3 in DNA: TGTGCCAGCTCACCACAGGAGAGAGCGGGAAAGACTGAAGCTTTCTTT.